This TCR beta chain was obtained from a study of blood T cell repertoires in COVID-19. Germline V gene data show CDR1 as SNHLY and CDR2 as FYNNEI. CDR3 length: 11 residues. V was pared by 3 bases and J by 5 bases, with 4 bases between. This clone came up once. Study processing details: Scientists estimated how many nucleated cells there were by amplifying reference gene primers. The assay was immunoSEQ multiplex PCR, and TCRdb's table has in-frame clones only and misses some. That table supplies the V and J calls and clone size; D and trimming were determined from the DNA. Of about 100,000 clones in the sample, nearly 90% were seen once.

The sequenced material came from peripheral blood. This TCR was sampled from a woman aged 55 to 70 with acute or convalescent COVID-19. The rearrangement links TRBV2 to TRBJ1-2, with D hard to call. CDR3 residues: CASSDLYGYTF. CDR3 DNA: TGTGCCAGCAGTGATCTATATGGCTACACCTTC.